In its sample, the clone carrying this T cell receptor beta chain was seen a few times. A single record per CDR3 protein comes from TCRdb applying MiXCR to the 5' RACE reads. The sample includes a few hundred thousand distinct CDR3 sequences, approximately 10% of them seen just once. The data are from a study of CD8 T cells in ankylosing spondylitis. The receptor was isolated from a male donor with ankylosing spondylitis or in good health (not recorded which). Sequencing was done on a sample of blood, either unsorted or a sorted T cell fraction (not recorded which).

CDR3 loop: CASSSEGRKPQHF. CDR3 nucleotides: TGTGCCAGCAGTTCCGAAGGGCGAAAGCCCCAGCATTTT. The V gene is TRBV6-6, the J gene TRBJ1-5; D remains unclear. Germline loops: CDR1 MNHNY, CDR2 SVGAGI (reference sequence). CDR3 length: 13 residues. V was trimmed by 4 bases and J by 8 bases, leaving 12 bases between them.